These 20 T cell receptor beta chains came from one sample sequenced in a study of T cells in Graves' hyperthyroidism and ophthalmopathy. From RNA transcripts, TCR beta CDR3 regions were amplified. A first-round RT-PCR of the TCR CDR3 used the HTBI primer set. One entry per CDR3 protein, called by TCRdb with MiXCR from the multiplex PCR reads. The sample has approximately 610,000 distinct CDR3 sequences, approximately 15% seen once. Input material: blood. These receptor sequences come from a woman aged 18 to 35 with Graves' hyperthyroidism.

This clonotype was seen at least ten times. The chain recombines TRBV28 with TRBJ2-7; TRBD2 agrees at 7 bases. V trimming: 6 bases; J trimming: 0 bases; junction bases outside the gene matches: 5. Germline assignment: CDR1 MDHEN and CDR2 SYDVKM. This CDR3 contains 14 residues. CDR3 region: CASSSLAVSYEQYF. The DNA for the CDR3 is TGTGCCAGCAGCTCGCTAGCGGTCTCCTACGAGCAGTACTTC.

At least ten counts were recorded for this clonotype. The genes are TRBV11-2 and TRBJ2-5; a possible D gene is TRBD2 (5 bases). CDR1 and CDR2 (germline): SGHAT, FQNNGV. CDR3 length: 14 amino acids. The ends were cut back, 0 bases at V and 5 bases at J, with 10 bases in the middle. The CDR3 reads CASSLDDGIETQYF. DNA of the CDR3: TGTGCCAGCAGCTTAGATGACGGGATCGAGACCCAGTACTTC.

This clonotype was seen a handful of times. The J gene is TRBJ2-3, the V gene TRBV20-1; D is ambiguous. V was clipped by 0 bases and J by 4 bases, with 11 bases between them. The CDR3 contains 14 residues. Germline CDR1 reads DFQATT; CDR2 reads SNEGSKA (reference sequence). The CDR3 region has the DNA TGCAGTGCTAGAGATCTCTATGGGGCAGATACGCAGTATTTT. This sequence encodes CSARDLYGADTQYF.

J is TRBJ2-5 and V is TRBV20-1, with 11 bases aligning to TRBD1. V was clipped by 6 bases and J by 7 bases; unmatched bases: 7. Germline-derived CDR1 and CDR2 are DFQATT and SNEGSKA (reference sequence). The CDR3 contains 13 residues. The CDR3 nucleotides are TGCAGTGCCGATCCGGGACAGGGGGGGACCCAGTACTTC. It yields the protein CSADPGQGGTQYF.

In this sample, this clonotype turned up many times. The CDR3 loop reads CASSLDPGRLQETQYF. CDR3 in DNA: TGTGCCAGCAGCTTAGATCCCGGACGTCTACAAGAGACCCAGTACTTC. The V and J genes are TRBV11-2 and TRBJ2-5; D is undetermined. The CDR3 is made up of 16 amino acids. The V gene's germline CDR1 is SGHAT and CDR2 FQNNGV. The V end lost 0 bases, the J end lost 2 bases, and 13 bases lay between the germline ends.

Comments on this clonotype: A read error may produce the germline difference seen at one junction end. The chain has TRBV19 and TRBJ1-6; D unclear. The CDR3 loop spans 13 amino acids. Germline CDR1 and CDR2: LNHDA and SQIVND (reference sequence). The CDR3 sequence is CASSIGRNSSLHF. The CDR3 bases are TGTGCCAGTAGTATCGGGCGGAATTCATCCCTCCACTTT.

This clonotype occurred a few times. V and J are TRBV20-1 and TRBJ2-3; D gene ambiguous. V shed 4 bases and J shed 0 bases, with 14 bases lying between them. The CDR3 length is 15 residues. CDR1 is DFQATT and CDR2 is SNEGSKA in the germline V gene (reference sequence). The CDR3 DNA reads as TGCAGTGCTACGGTCCTTCGGAAAAGCACAGATACGCAGTATTTT. It codes for CSATVLRKSTDTQYF.

The chain employs TRBV28 and TRBJ1-1, with D hard to call. V lost 8 bases and J 2 bases, leaving 12 bases between the germline ends. The length of the CDR3 is 13 residues. CDR1 and CDR2 (germline): MDHEN, SYDVKM. CDR3 sequence: CASLRTVNTEAFF. CDR3 bases: TGTGCCAGCCTACGAACAGTTAACACTGAAGCTTTCTTT.

The V and J genes are TRBV7-9 and TRBJ1-2; D gene uncertain. The germline V gene encodes CDR1 SEHNR and CDR2 FQNEAQ (reference sequence). This CDR3 is 13 amino acids long. V lost 11 bases and J 4 bases, leaving 17 bases between the germline ends. CDR3: CASISVEPYGYTF. The DNA of the CDR3 is TGTGCCTCTATATCGGTGGAGCCCTATGGCTACACCTTC.

This clonotype has a count of ten or more. The chain has TRBV7-2 and TRBJ1-2; possible D gene TRBD1, 5 bases. Germline CDR1 is SGHTA and CDR2 is FQGNSA. The CDR3 totals 12 residues. V dropped 6 bases and J dropped 7 bases, with 12 bases sitting between them. The DNA for the CDR3 is TGTGCCAGCAGAGCAGGGTCGGCTGGCTACACCTTC. Amino acid sequence: CASRAGSAGYTF. Full variable domain (remainder filled in from reference TRBV7-2 and TRBJ1-2): GAGVSQSPSNKVTEKGKDVELRCDPISGHTALYWYRQSLGQGLEFLIYFQGNSAPDKSGLPSDRFSAERTGGSVSTLTIQRTQQEDSAVYLCASRAGSAGYTFGSGTRLTVV.

This clonotype occurred a few times. V gene TRBV6-2 or TRBV6-3 combines with J gene TRBJ2-3; D assignment may be TRBD1 or TRBD2 (5 bases each). V lost 7 bases, J lost 3 bases, and 8 bases lay in between. CDR1 is MNHEY and CDR2 is SVGEGT in the germline V gene. CDR3 length equals 12 residues. CDR3 in DNA: TGTGCCAGCACTTGGGGGACAGATACGCAGTATTTT. This codes for CASTWGTDTQYF.

This clonotype was detected a few times. This CDR3 reads CASSDFSEPFF. DNA for the CDR3: TGCGCCAGCAGTGACTTCTCGGAGCCTTTCTTT. The V gene is TRBV10-1, the J gene TRBJ1-1; D uncertain. V lost 3 bases, J lost 12 bases, and 11 bases lay in between. From germline, CDR1 is WNHNN and CDR2 SYGVQD (reference sequence). The CDR3 runs to 11 residues.

V and J are TRBV29-1 and TRBJ2-3, with 10 nucleotides matching TRBD1. Germline CDR1 is SQVTM and CDR2 is ANQGSEA. The CDR3 has 16 residues. Trimming took 2 bases from V and 4 from J; bases not matched to a gene: 9. The CDR3 DNA reads as TGCAGCGTTGAAACCGGGACAGGGGTAGATGCAGATACGCAGTATTTT. Encoded protein: CSVETGTGVDADTQYF.

The V call is TRBV16, the J call TRBJ1-1; D remains unclear. The CDR3 contains 13 residues. The V end lost 0 bases, the J end lost 5 bases, and 7 bases lay between the germline ends. Germline CDR1 reads KGHSY; CDR2 reads FQNENV. The CDR3 region has the DNA TGTGCCAGCAGCCAATCGCGGGTTACTGAAGCTTTCTTT. It yields the protein CASSQSRVTEAFF.

This clonotype was observed at least ten times. The CDR3 loop is CASSLLVAAQETQYF. The CDR3 DNA sequence: TGCGCCAGCAGCCTGCTTGTGGCAGCCCAAGAGACCCAGTACTTC. This rearrangement joins TRBV5-1 to TRBJ2-5; D uncertain. This CDR3 has 15 amino acids. Trimming removed 4 bases from V and 1 base from J, with 14 bases in between. The germline V gene encodes CDR1 SGHRS and CDR2 YFSETQ.

The table lists this clonotype with many counts. The chain recombines TRBV12-3 or TRBV12-4 with TRBJ1-1, with D perhaps matching TRBD1 (6 bases). Deletions cut 5 bases from V and 5 bases from J, with 15 bases between. This CDR3 is built from 14 residues. The CDR3 loop reads CASSVSGARTEAFF. The CDR3 DNA follows: TGTGCCAGCAGTGTCTCAGGGGCGCGGACTGAAGCTTTCTTT.

This clonotype was found a few times. J is TRBJ2-1 and V is TRBV28, with D maybe TRBD2 (6 bases). Per germline, CDR1 MDHEN and CDR2 SYDVKM. The V end was cut by 6 bases, the J end by 2 bases, with 14 bases between. This CDR3 is built from 15 residues. The CDR3 region is CASRDGGPTYNEQFF. The CDR3, as DNA: TGTGCCAGCAGGGACGGGGGTCCCACCTACAATGAGCAGTTCTTC.

This clonotype was counted a few times. The J gene is TRBJ2-1, the V gene TRBV30; unclear D gene. Germline V lookup: CDR1 GTSNPN, CDR2 SVGIG (reference sequence). The CDR3 totals 15 residues. V was shortened by 2 bases and J by 0 bases, with 11 bases between the two germline ends. The CDR3 loop is CAWSPDPSSYNEQFF. As DNA, the CDR3 is TGTGCCTGGAGTCCCGACCCGAGCTCCTACAATGAGCAGTTCTTC.

This chain connects TRBV6-2 or TRBV6-3 to TRBJ2-5, with TRBD2 identical over 8 bases. V lost 6 bases to trimming and J lost 2 bases; unmatched junction nucleotides: 5. Germline V gene data show CDR1 as MNHEY and CDR2 as SVGEGT. The CDR3 totals 14 residues. The CDR3 DNA reads as TGTGCCAGCAGACTCAGCGGGGGACAAGAGACCCAGTACTTC. Protein: CASRLSGGQETQYF.

The table lists this clonotype with many counts. The chain uses TRBV5-1 and TRBJ2-1; weak D call: TRBD1 (5 bases). The CDR3 has 14 amino acids. V was trimmed by 4 bases and J by 3 bases, leaving 11 bases between them. CDR1 and CDR2 (germline): SGHRS, YFSETQ. CDR3 DNA sequence: TGCGCCAGCAGCATGGGGCAGATCTACAATGAGCAGTTCTTC. This gives the protein CASSMGQIYNEQFF.